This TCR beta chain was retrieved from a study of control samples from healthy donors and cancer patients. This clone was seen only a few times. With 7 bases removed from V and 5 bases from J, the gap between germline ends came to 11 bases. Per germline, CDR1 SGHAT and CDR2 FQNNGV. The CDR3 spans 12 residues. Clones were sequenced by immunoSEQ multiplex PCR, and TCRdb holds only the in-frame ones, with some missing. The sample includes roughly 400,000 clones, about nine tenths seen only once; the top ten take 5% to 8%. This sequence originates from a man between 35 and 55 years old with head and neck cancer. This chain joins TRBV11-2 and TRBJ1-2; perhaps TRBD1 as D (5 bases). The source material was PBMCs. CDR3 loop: CASTLGPYGYTF. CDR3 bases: TGTGCCAGCACCCTGGGACCTTATGGCTACACCTTC.